This paragraph covers one TCR beta chain sequence. Via MiXCR, TCRdb re-called the RT-PCR reads, giving one row per CDR3 protein. The sample has fewer than 800,000 distinct CDR3 sequences; 12% to 15% are singletons. Input material: memory CD4+ T cells from blood. This clonotype originated in a female donor in good health, serving as a healthy control.

The DNA of the CDR3 is TGCACCAGCAGCCAAGGCTGGGCAGGTAATCAGCCCCAGCATTTT. Protein sequence: CTSSQGWAGNQPQHF. The chain combines TRBV1 with TRBJ1-5. TRBV1 has pseudogene status. The CDR3 covers 15 residues.